These 11 T cell receptor beta chains were sequenced from one sample in a study of CD8+CD57+ T cells in acquired aplastic anemia. Both TCR beta VDJ combination and CDR3 sequence profiling were carried out. Genomic DNA was the template for this profiling. Via MiXCR, TCRdb re-called the reads, giving one row per CDR3 protein. The sample has around 170,000 distinct CDR3 sequences; around 47% are singletons. Selection for sequencing was limited to patients who had shown CD8+CD57+ cell expansion by flow cytometry. The sequenced sample was sorted CD4+, CD8+, or CD8+CD57+ T cells (not recorded which) from PBMCs. These receptors were collected from a human donor with aplastic anemia.

This chain joins TRBV15 and TRBJ2-7; D not resolved. This CDR3 has 13 amino acids. Trimming shortened V by 6 bases and J by 9 bases, and 18 bases separated the two germline ends. CDR1 is LNHNV, CDR2 YYDKDF, per germline (reference sequence). The CDR3 is CATRGFGTDTQYV. In DNA form, the CDR3 reads TGTGCCACCAGGGGATTCGGCACAGATACGCAGTACGTC.

CDR3 nucleotides: TGTGCCAGCAGCCACAGCGGGAGGTCCTACAATGAGCAGTTCTTC. This encodes CASSHSGRSYNEQFF. V usage is TRBV12-3 or TRBV12-4 and J usage is TRBJ2-1; 9 bases map to TRBD2. CDR3 size: 15 residues. J gave up 1 base and V 6 bases, and 4 bases lay outside the gene matches.

The chain joins TRBV9 to TRBJ1-5; D remains unclear. In germline, CDR1 is SGDLS, CDR2 YYNGEE. This CDR3 comprises 15 residues. V lost 3 bases to trimming and J lost 7 bases, with 17 bases between them. Here the CDR3 reads CASSAMAGSGQPQHF. CDR3 sequence (DNA): TGTGCCAGCAGCGCTATGGCGGGGTCGGGGCAGCCCCAGCATTTT.

This clonotype is a singleton in its sample. CDR3 in DNA: TGTGCCAGCAGCGTAGGAGCGGGTTCCTACGAGCAGTACTTC. As protein: CASSVGAGSYEQYF. The chain joins TRBV9 to TRBJ2-7; tentatively, D is TRBD2 (6 bases). The CDR3 covers 14 residues. Germline CDR1 and CDR2: SGDLS and YYNGEE. Between the trimmed V and J ends, which lost 0 bases and 1 base, there was a span of 8 bases. Combining the CDR3 with reference TRBV9 and TRBJ2-7 gives the whole variable domain DSGVTQTPKHLITATGQRVTLRCSPRSGDLSVYWYQQSLDQGLQFLIQYYNGEERAKGNILERFSAQQFPDLHSELNLSSLELGDSALYFCASSVGAGSYEQYFGPGTRLTVT.

This chain uses TRBV5-1 with TRBJ1-2; 12 bases line up with TRBD1. CDR3 length: 16 amino acids. Per the germline V gene, CDR1 is SGHRS and CDR2 is YFSETQ. V lost 0 bases, J lost 4 bases, and 4 bases stayed unmatched. CDR3 nucleotides: TGCGCCAGCAGCTTGGATGGGACAGGGGGCCTCTATGGCTACACCTTC. It codes for CASSLDGTGGLYGYTF.

V is TRBV15 and J is TRBJ2-5; possible D gene TRBD2, 6 bases. Trimming took off 3 bases at V and 1 base at J, with 12 bases between the two ends. From germline, CDR1 is LNHNV and CDR2 YYDKDF (reference sequence). The CDR3 has 15 residues. The CDR3 loop reads CATSSARDSQETQYF. CDR3 sequence (DNA): TGTGCCACCAGCAGCGCCCGGGACTCCCAAGAGACCCAGTACTTC.

The chain joins TRBV14 to TRBJ2-1, with D unclear. CDR1 is SGHDN and CDR2 is FVKESK in the germline V gene. The V end was cut by 1 base, the J end by 2 bases, with 9 bases between. The CDR3 has 15 residues. Written as DNA, the CDR3 is TGTGCCAGCAGCCAAGGCCAAGTTGCCTACAATGAGCAGTTCTTC. Its translation: CASSQGQVAYNEQFF.

The V gene is TRBV10-3, the J gene TRBJ2-5; D unresolved. This CDR3 spans 12 amino acids. V lost 7 bases to trimming and J lost 5 bases, with 11 bases between them. Germline V gene sequence: CDR1 ENHRY, CDR2 SYGVKD. CDR3 sequence: CAIKEDGETQYF. DNA of the CDR3: TGTGCCATCAAAGAGGATGGCGAGACCCAGTACTTC.

As concerns this clonotype: This likely comes from a read error, as the CDR3 has no conserved phenylalanine or tryptophan at its end. CDR3 sequence (DNA): TGTGCCATCAGTGAGTCTTACGGCAACAATGAGCAGTTCCTC. Amino acid sequence: CAISESYGNNEQFL. The chain is built from TRBV10-3 and TRBJ2-1; D unclear. The germline V and J ends were trimmed by 0 bases and 5 bases, with 8 bases remaining between them. CDR1 and CDR2 (germline): ENHRY, SYGVKD. CDR3 length equals 14 residues.

This rearrangement joins TRBV29-1 to TRBJ1-3; weak D call: TRBD1 (6 bases). CDR1 is SQVTM and CDR2 is ANQGSEA in the germline V gene. V was clipped by 7 bases and J by 8 bases, with 12 bases between them. The CDR3 consists of 11 residues. The CDR3 reads CSATGWDTIYF. In DNA, the CDR3 is TGCAGCGCGACAGGTTGGGACACCATATATTTT.

This clonotype has at least ten counts. The gene calls are TRBV19 and TRBJ1-5; D unresolved. V lost 0 bases and J lost 2, with 14 bases in between. Germline V gene lookup returns CDR1 LNHDA and CDR2 SQIVND (reference sequence). The CDR3 consists of 17 residues. CDR3 bases: TGTGCCAGTAGTATAGAGTGGAGGGCATGGGGCAATCAGCCCCAGCATTTT. This translates into CASSIEWRAWGNQPQHF.